The 6 T cell receptor beta chains below were found in one sample sequenced in a study of CD8 T cells in ankylosing spondylitis. TCRdb recomputed calls from the 5' RACE reads with MiXCR, one row per CDR3 protein. The sample carries roughly 130,000 distinct CDR3 sequences, roughly 7.3% recorded once. The sample comprised blood, either unsorted or a sorted T cell fraction (not recorded which). These receptors were collected from a male donor with ankylosing spondylitis or in good health (not recorded which).

This clonotype was seen ten or more times. The CDR3 protein is CASSENQETQYF. In nucleotides, the CDR3 is TGTGCCAGCAGTGAGAACCAAGAGACCCAGTACTTC. The V and J genes are TRBV2 and TRBJ2-5; D gene uncertain. The germline V gene encodes CDR1 SNHLY and CDR2 FYNNEI. The CDR3 extends over 12 amino acids. The ends were cut back, 3 bases at V and 0 bases at J, with 2 bases in the middle.

In this sample, this clonotype turned up many times. This sequence joins TRBV30 and TRBJ2-2; TRBD2 is a possible D gene (6 bases). V dropped 0 bases and J dropped 6 bases, with 11 bases sitting between them. The CDR3 is made up of 14 amino acids. Looked up from germline, CDR1 is GTSNPN and CDR2 is SVGIG (reference sequence). In DNA form, the CDR3 reads TGTGCCTGGAGTGTAACTAGCCAATCCGGGGAGCTGTTTTTT. Translated: CAWSVTSQSGELFF.

This clonotype was seen ten or more times. The chain joins TRBV12-3 or TRBV12-4 to TRBJ1-5, with TRBD1 matching over 10 bases. This CDR3 comprises 16 residues. Trimming took 6 bases from V and 7 from J; bases not matched to a gene: 12. CDR3 sequence: CASSPSGQGFGQPQHF. The CDR3, as DNA: TGTGCCAGCAGCCCATCGGGACAGGGGTTCGGACAGCCCCAGCATTTT.

There are many counts of this clonotype. The chain recombines TRBV7-3 with TRBJ1-1; TRBD1 aligns across 10 bases. This CDR3 spans 14 amino acids. V dropped 3 bases and J dropped 8; count of bases not matched to a gene: 6. Germline V lookup: CDR1 SGHTA, CDR2 FQGTGA. DNA of the CDR3: TGTGCCAGCAGCTTTTTCCGACAGGGGGCGGAAGCTTTCTTT. It encodes CASSFFRQGAEAFF.

This clonotype has at least ten counts. The chain combines TRBV7-2 with TRBJ1-2; D might be TRBD1 (5 bases). Trimming took off 5 bases at V and 1 base at J, with 14 bases between the two ends. Germline lookup yields CDR1 SGHTA and CDR2 FQGNSA. This CDR3 comprises 15 residues. The CDR3 sequence is CASSPPAGSNYGYTF. The CDR3 DNA follows: TGTGCCAGCAGCCCCCCGGCAGGGAGTAACTATGGCTACACCTTC.

This clonotype was seen repeatedly, ten times or more. CDR3 bases: TGCAGTGCTACCCTAGCGGGAAGCGACAGTGAGCAGTTCTTC. Amino acid sequence: CSATLAGSDSEQFF. V and J are TRBV20-1 and TRBJ2-1, with 9 bases aligning to TRBD2. This CDR3 is 14 amino acids long. The germline gives CDR1 DFQATT, CDR2 SNEGSKA (reference sequence). After removal of 4 bases from V and 9 bases from J, the junction contained 10 bases not matched to a gene.